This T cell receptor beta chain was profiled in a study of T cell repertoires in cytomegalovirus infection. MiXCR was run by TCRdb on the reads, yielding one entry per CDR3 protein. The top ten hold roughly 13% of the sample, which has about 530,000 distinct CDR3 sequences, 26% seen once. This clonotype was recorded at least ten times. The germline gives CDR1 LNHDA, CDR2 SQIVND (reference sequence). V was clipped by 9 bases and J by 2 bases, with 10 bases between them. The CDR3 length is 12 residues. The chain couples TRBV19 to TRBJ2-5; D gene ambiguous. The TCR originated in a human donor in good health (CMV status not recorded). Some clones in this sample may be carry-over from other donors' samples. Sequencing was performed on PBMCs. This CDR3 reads CASSWGQETQYF. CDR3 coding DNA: TGTGCCAGCAGTTGGGGTCAAGAGACCCAGTACTTC.